This T cell receptor (beta chain) was retrieved from a study of Ad26.COV2.S vaccination and SARS-CoV-2 variants. At the level of the study: Once or twice, 56 days apart, Ad26.COV2.S was delivered intramuscularly.

This sample's treatment: some 20 received Ad26.COV2.S at low or high dose, single or two shots; about 5 received placebo; per-sample allocation not given. Following the first vaccine or placebo injection, samples were taken on day 63. The vaccine delivered Wuhan-strain SARS-CoV-2 spike through an Ad26 vector. Generated by immunoSEQ multiplex PCR, the TCRdb table keeps only in-frame clones and is missing some. The sample has about 370,000 clones, roughly nine tenths seen once. Worth noting for this clone: Its antigen is still unknown.

V was shortened by 3 bases and J by 4 bases, with 13 bases between the two germline ends. Germline CDR1 and CDR2: SGDLS and YYNGEE. The CDR3 loop spans 14 amino acids. Findings of the study overall: CD8+ and CD4+ T cells specific for spike reportedly responded with substantial breadth after vaccination. In TCR breadth and depth analyses, total T cell responses may have been underestimated.

Sequenced material: peripheral blood, taken in a trial of Ad26.COV2.S vaccine versus placebo. The rearrangement joins TRBV9 to TRBJ1-2, with D tentatively TRBD1 (5 bases). This sequence originates from a person between 18 and 65 years old who received the Ad26.COV2.S COVID-19 vaccine or a placebo. The CDR3 region is CASSAIDSSYGYTF. In DNA, the CDR3 is TGTGCCAGCAGCGCGATTGACAGTTCCTATGGCTACACCTTC.